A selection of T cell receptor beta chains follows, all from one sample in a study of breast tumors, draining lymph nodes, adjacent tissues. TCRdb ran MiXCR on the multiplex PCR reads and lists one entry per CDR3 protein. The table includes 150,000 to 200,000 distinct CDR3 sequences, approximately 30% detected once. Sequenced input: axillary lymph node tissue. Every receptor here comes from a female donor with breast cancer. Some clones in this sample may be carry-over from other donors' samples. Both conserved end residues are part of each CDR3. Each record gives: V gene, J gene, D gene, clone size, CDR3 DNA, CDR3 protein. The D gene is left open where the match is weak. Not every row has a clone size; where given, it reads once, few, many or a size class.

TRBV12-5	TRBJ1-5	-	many	TGTGCTAGTGCCACCGGGGGTCAGCCCCAGCATTTT	CASATGGQPQHF
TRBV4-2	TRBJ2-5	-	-	TGTGCCAGCAGCCACGGGGCGGGATATTTAGAGACCCAGTACTTC	CASSHGAGYLETQYF
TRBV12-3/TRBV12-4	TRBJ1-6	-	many	TGTGCCAGCTGGGACCGAAGGTCCTATAATTCACCCCTCCACTTT	CASWDRRSYNSPLHF
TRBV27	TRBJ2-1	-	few	TGTGCCAGCAGTTTGACCACCTTTCAGGGATGGAGGAACAATGAGCAGTTCTTC	CASSLTTFQGWRNNEQFF
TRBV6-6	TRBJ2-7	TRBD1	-	TGTGCCAGCAGTCACGGGACAGTCGGCGGGCAGTACTTC	CASSHGTVGGQYF
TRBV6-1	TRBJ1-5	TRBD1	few	TGTGCCAGCAGCGCGGACAGGGGACATCAGCCCCAGCATTTT	CASSADRGHQPQHF
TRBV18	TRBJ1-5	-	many	TGTGCCAGCTCGCCCAATCAGCCCCAGCATTTT	CASSPNQPQHF
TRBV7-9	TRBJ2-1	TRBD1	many	TGTGCCAGCAGCTTGGACAGGGGGGCCTACAATGAGCAGTTCTTC	CASSLDRGAYNEQFF
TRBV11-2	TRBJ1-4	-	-	TGTGCCAGCAGCCCGAGAGGGGCGACACGAGCTAATGAAAAACTGTTTTTT	CASSPRGATRANEKLFF
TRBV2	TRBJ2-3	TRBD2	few	TGTGCCAGCAGTGGAGAAGGGAGGGCCACAGATACGCAGTATTTT	CASSGEGRATDTQYF
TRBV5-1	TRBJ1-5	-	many	TGCGCCAGCAGCTTGACGGGGGCTGTTAATCAGCCCCAGCATTTT	CASSLTGAVNQPQHF
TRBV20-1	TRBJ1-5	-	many	TGCAGTGCTAGCGGGGGGGGAAGTCAGCCCCAGCATTTT	CSASGGGSQPQHF
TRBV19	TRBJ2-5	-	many	TGTGCCAGTAGTCCCGGGGGCGGACAAGAGACCCAGTACTTC	CASSPGGGQETQYF
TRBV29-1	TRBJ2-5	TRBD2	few	TGCAGCGTCGTCGGGACTAGCGGAGAGACCCAGTACTTC	CSVVGTSGETQYF
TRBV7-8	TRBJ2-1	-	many	TGTGCCAGCAGCAACCGGGACTTACCATACAATGAGCAGTTCTTC	CASSNRDLPYNEQFF
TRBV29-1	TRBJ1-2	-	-	TGCAGTGCGCGAAGGCTAGCGGGGCAGGGCTACACCTTC	CSARRLAGQGYTF
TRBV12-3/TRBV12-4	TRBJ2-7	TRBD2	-	TGTGCCCCAGTACTAGCGGGAGGGAACGAGCAGTACTTC	CAPVLAGGNEQYF
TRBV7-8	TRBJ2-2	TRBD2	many	TGTGCCAGCAGCGAAGGACTAGCGGGATGGGTCGGGGAGCTGTTTTTT	CASSEGLAGWVGELFF
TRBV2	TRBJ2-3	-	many	TGTGCCAGCACCCCAGGGGGGGATACGCAGTATTTT	CASTPGGDTQYF
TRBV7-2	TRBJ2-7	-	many	TGTGCCAGCCAATTGGGGACGCCCACCTACGAGCAGTACTTC	CASQLGTPTYEQYF
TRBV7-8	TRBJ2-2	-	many	TGTGCCAGCAGCTTCCAATACACCGGGGAGCTGTTTTTT	CASSFQYTGELFF
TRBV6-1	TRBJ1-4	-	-	TGTGCCAGCAGCCCGGGACAATATGAAAAACTGTTTTTT	CASSPGQYEKLFF
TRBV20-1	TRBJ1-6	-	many	TGCAGTGCTAGAGATTACGGTAGTTCCCGTGAGTCACCCCTCCACTTT	CSARDYGSSRESPLHF
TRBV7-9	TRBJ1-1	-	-	TGTGCCAGCAGCGGCGACGGCCCTGAAGCTTTCTTT	CASSGDGPEAFF
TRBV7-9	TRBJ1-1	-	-	TGTGCCAGCGGCTTGAAGGTCCTCGGTGAAGCTTTCTTT	CASGLKVLGEAFF
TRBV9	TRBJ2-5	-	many	TGTGCCAGCAGCATCCCGGGGGGCGACCAGTACTTC	CASSIPGGDQYF
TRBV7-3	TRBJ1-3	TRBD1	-	TGTGCCAGCAGCAGGTCAGGGGGCTTTGGAAACACCATATATTTC	CASSRSGGFGNTIYF
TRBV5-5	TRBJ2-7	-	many	TGTGCCAGCAGCTTGGTCCTGGGGGTCCTAGCAGGCGAGCAGTACTTC	CASSLVLGVLAGEQYF
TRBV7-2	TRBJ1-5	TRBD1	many	TGTGCCAGCAGCCCTACAGGGGGCGGGCAGCCCCAGCATTTT	CASSPTGGGQPQHF
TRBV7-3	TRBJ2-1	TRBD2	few	TGTGCCAGCAGCTTTCAGCGGGGGGGCCCCCATGAGCAGTTCTTC	CASSFQRGGPHEQFF
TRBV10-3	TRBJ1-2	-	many	TGTGCCATCAGTGACGGGGGACGGAGCTTTAACTATGGCTACACCTTC	CAISDGGRSFNYGYTF
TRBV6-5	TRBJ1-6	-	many	TGTGCCAGCAGTCACTCTCCCACCGGAGGGTCACCCCTCCACTTT	CASSHSPTGGSPLHF
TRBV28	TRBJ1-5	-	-	TGTGCCAGTCCCACCCCCGTCAACGGCAATCAGCCCCAGCATTTT	CASPTPVNGNQPQHF